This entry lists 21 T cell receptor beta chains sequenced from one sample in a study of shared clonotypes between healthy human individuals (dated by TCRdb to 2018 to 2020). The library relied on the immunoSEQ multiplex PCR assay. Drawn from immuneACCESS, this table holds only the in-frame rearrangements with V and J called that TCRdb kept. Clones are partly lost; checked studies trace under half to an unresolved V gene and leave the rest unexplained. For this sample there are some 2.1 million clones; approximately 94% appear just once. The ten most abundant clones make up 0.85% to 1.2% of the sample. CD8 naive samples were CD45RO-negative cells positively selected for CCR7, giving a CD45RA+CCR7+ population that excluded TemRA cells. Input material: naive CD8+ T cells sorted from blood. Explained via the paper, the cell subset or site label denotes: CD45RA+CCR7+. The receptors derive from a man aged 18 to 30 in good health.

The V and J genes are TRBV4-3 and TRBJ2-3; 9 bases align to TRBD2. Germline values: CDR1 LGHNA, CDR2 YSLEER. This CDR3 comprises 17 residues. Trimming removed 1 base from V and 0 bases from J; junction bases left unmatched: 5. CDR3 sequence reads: CASSQGTSDLSTDTQYF. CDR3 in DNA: TGCGCCAGCAGCCAAGGGACTAGCGATCTTAGCACAGATACGCAGTATTTT.

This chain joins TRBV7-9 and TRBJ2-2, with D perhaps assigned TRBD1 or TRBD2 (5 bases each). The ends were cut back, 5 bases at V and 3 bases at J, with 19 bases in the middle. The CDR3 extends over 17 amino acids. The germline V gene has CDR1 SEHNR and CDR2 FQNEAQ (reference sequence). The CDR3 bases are TGTGCCAGCAGCGCTTTAGGGGCTAGCCGCGACACCGGGGAGCTGTTTTTT. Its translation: CASSALGASRDTGELFF.

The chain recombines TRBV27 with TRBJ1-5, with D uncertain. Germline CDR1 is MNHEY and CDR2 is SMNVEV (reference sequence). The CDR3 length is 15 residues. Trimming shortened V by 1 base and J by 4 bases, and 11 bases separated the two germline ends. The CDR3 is CASSLFGGSNQPQHF. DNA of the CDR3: TGTGCCAGCAGTTTATTCGGAGGTTCTAATCAGCCCCAGCATTTT.

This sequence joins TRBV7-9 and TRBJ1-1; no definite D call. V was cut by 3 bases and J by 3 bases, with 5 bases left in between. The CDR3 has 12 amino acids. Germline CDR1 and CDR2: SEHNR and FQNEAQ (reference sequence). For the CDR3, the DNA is TGTGCCAGCAGCTTCACCCACACTGAAGCTTTCTTT. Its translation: CASSFTHTEAFF.

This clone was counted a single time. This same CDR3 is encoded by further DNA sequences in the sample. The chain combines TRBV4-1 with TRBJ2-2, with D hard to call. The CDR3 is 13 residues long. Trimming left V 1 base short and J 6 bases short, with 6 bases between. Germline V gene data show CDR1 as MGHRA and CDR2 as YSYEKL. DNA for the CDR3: TGCGCCAGCAGCCAAGTACTTGCCGGGGAGCTGTTTTTT. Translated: CASSQVLAGELFF.

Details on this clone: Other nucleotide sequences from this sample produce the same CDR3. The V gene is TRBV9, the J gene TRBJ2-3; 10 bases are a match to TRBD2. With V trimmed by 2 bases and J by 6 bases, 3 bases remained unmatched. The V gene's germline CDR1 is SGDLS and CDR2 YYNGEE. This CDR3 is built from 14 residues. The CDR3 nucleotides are TGTGCCAGCAGCGTCCAGCGGGAGGGCGATACGCAGTATTTT. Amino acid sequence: CASSVQREGDTQYF.

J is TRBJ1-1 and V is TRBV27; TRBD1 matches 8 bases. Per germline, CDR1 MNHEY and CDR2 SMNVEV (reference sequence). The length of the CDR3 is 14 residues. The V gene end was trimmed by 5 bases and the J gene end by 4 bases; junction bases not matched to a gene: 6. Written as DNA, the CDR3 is TGTGCCAGCAGTCCCTACAGGGGGGTCACTGAAGCTTTCTTT. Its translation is CASSPYRGVTEAFF.

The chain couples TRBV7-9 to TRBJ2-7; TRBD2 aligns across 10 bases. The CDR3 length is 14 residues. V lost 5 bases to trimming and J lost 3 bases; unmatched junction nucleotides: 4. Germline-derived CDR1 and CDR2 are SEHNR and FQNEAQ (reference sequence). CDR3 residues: CASSGLAGVYEQYF. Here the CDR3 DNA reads TGTGCCAGCAGCGGTCTAGCGGGAGTCTACGAGCAGTACTTC.

The CDR3 spells CASSDQGLNTEAFF. DNA of the CDR3: TGTGCCAGCAGTGACCAGGGCTTGAACACTGAAGCTTTCTTT. The chain carries TRBV2 and TRBJ1-1, with a tentative D call TRBD1 (5 bases). Germline-derived CDR1 and CDR2 are SNHLY and FYNNEI. The CDR3 runs to 14 residues. Between the trimmed V and J ends, which lost 3 bases and 0 bases, there was a span of 8 bases.

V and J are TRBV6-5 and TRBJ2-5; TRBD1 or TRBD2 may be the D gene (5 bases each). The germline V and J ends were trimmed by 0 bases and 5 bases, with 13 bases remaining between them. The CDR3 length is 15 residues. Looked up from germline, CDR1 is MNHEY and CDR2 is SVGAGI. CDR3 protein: CASSYSLGDAETQYF. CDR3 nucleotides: TGTGCCAGCAGTTACTCATTGGGGGATGCGGAGACCCAGTACTTC.

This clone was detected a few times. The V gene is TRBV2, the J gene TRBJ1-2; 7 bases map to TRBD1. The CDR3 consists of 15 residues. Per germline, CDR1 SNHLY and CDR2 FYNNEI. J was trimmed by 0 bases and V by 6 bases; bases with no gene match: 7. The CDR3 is CASRGTAITNYGYTF. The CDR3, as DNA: TGTGCCAGCAGGGGGACAGCAATAACTAACTATGGCTACACCTTC.

The CDR3 reads CASSLYYTPEDNEQFF. In DNA form, the CDR3 reads TGTGCCAGCAGCTTATATTATACTCCGGAGGACAATGAGCAGTTCTTC. The gene calls are TRBV11-2 and TRBJ2-1; maybe TRBD2 (5 bases). The CDR3 spans 16 residues. The germline CDR1 and CDR2 sequences are SGHAT and FQNNGV. Trimming cost V 2 bases and J 5 bases, with 16 bases left between them.

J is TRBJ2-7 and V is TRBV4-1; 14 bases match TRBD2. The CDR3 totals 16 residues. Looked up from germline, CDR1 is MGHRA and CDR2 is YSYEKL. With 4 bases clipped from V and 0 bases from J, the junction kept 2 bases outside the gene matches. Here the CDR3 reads CASSLGTSGSSYEQYF. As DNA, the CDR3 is TGCGCCAGCAGCCTTGGGACTAGCGGGAGCTCCTACGAGCAGTACTTC.

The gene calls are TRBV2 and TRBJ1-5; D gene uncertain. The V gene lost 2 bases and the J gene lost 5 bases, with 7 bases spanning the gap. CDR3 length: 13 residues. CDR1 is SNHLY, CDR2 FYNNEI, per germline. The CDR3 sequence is CASSERLDQPQHF. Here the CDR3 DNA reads TGTGCCAGCAGTGAAAGGTTAGATCAGCCCCAGCATTTT.

CDR3 nucleotide sequence: TGTGCCAGCAGTGAGATTTTAGCGGGAGGGATCGGTGAGCAGTTCTTC. This encodes CASSEILAGGIGEQFF. This chain connects TRBV2 to TRBJ2-1; TRBD2 matches 11 bases. Unmatched junction bases numbered 10, after V lost 3 bases and J lost 9 bases. CDR1 and CDR2 from the germline V gene are SNHLY and FYNNEI. CDR3 length equals 16 residues.

CDR3: CASSSDRWGYTF. CDR3 in DNA: TGTGCCAGCAGCTCGGACAGGTGGGGCTACACCTTC. The V and J genes are TRBV27 and TRBJ1-2; 7 positions match TRBD1. Germline V CDR1 and CDR2: MNHEY, SMNVEV (reference sequence). The CDR3 is made up of 12 amino acids. J gave up 8 bases and V 6 bases, and 6 bases lay outside the gene matches.

CDR3 nucleotides: TGCGCCAGCAGCCAAGAATGGGCCGGGGGAGGTAGCTACACCTTC. Its protein product is CASSQEWAGGGSYTF. The J gene is TRBJ1-2, the V gene TRBV4-1; D might be TRBD1 (5 bases). The CDR3 length is 15 residues. Germline CDR1 reads MGHRA; CDR2 reads YSYEKL. Trimming took 0 bases from V and 9 from J, leaving 17 bases between them.

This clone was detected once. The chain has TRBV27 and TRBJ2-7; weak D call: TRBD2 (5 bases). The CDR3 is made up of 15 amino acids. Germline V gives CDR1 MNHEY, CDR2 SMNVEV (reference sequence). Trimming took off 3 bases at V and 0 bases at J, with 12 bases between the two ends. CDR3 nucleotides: TGTGCCAGCAGTTTCTTTGCGGGTAGCTCCTACGAGCAGTACTTC. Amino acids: CASSFFAGSSYEQYF.

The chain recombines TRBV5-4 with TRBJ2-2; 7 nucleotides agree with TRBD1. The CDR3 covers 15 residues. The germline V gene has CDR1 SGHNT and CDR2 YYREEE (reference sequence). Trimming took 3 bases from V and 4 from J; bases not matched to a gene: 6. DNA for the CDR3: TGTGCCAGCAGCTCGCTACAGGGGACCACCGGGGAGCTGTTTTTT. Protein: CASSSLQGTTGELFF.

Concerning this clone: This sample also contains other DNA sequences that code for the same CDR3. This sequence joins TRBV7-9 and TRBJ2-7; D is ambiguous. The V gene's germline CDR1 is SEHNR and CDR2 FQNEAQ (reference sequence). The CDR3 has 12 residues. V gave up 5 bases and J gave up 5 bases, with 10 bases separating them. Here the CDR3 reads CASSPPGDEQYF. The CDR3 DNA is TGTGCCAGCAGCCCCCCCGGCGACGAGCAGTACTTC.

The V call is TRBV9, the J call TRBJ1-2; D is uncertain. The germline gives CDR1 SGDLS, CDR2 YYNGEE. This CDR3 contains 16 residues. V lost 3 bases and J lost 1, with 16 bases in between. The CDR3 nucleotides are TGTGCCAGCAGCGCAGCTAAAGAGCAGATTAACTATGGCTACACCTTC. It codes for CASSAAKEQINYGYTF.